The next 6 T cell receptor beta chains were all read from a single sample in a study of molecular identifiers for immune sequencing clone quantification. In TCRdb, the PCR reads were re-called with MiXCR into one record per CDR3 protein. The top ten clones hold roughly 0.9% of a sample with just under 650,000 distinct CDR3 sequences, approximately 20% of them seen once. The sequenced sample was naive CD8+ T cells from blood, with Jurkat cell RNA spiked in. Specified subset: FACS-sorted CD8+CD4-CCR7+CD45RA+ naive T cells. Receptors were obtained from a human donor in good health. Some libraries in this study had Jurkat cell RNA spiked in.

This clonotype was counted many times. This sequence joins TRBV7-9 and TRBJ1-1, with 8 nucleotides matching TRBD1. V lost 6 bases and J lost 4; bases outside the gene matches: 16. CDR1 is SEHNR and CDR2 is FQNEAQ in the germline V gene (reference sequence). The CDR3 is 17 residues long. The CDR3 reads CASSSTSAGGAGTEAFF. The DNA for the CDR3 is TGTGCCAGCAGTTCCACCAGTGCAGGGGGCGCGGGCACTGAAGCTTTCTTT.

Remarks on this clonotype: A much larger clone is a single base away; this may be a read error. J is TRBJ1-2 and V is TRBV14, with D unresolved. Germline V CDR1 and CDR2: SGHDN, FVKESK. This CDR3 spans 12 amino acids. For the CDR3, the DNA is TGTGCCAGCGGCCAACTTAACTATGGCTACACCTTC. Translated: CASGQLNYGYTF.

This clonotype has at least ten counts. The rearrangement joins TRBV4-3 to TRBJ1-5, with TRBD1 as a possible D gene (5 bases). Looked up from germline, CDR1 is LGHNA and CDR2 is YSLEER. CDR3 size: 15 residues. Trimming cost V 4 bases and J 3 bases, with 13 bases left between them. As DNA, the CDR3 is TGCGCCAGCAGCCCAGAGTTCAGGGTCAATCAGCCCCAGCATTTT. Amino acid sequence: CASSPEFRVNQPQHF.

This clonotype was observed many times. This rearrangement joins TRBV19 to TRBJ2-2; D remains ambiguous. The germline CDR1 and CDR2 sequences are LNHDA and SQIVND (reference sequence). This CDR3 region has 13 residues. Trimming stripped 4 bases from V and 5 bases from J, with 8 bases between. CDR3 sequence reads: CASSNGYTGELFF. The CDR3 DNA reads TGTGCCAGTAGTAACGGATATACCGGGGAGCTGTTTTTT.

This clonotype was seen ten or more times. This rearrangement joins TRBV20-1 to TRBJ2-5; D unclear. Germline-derived CDR1 and CDR2 are DFQATT and SNEGSKA (reference sequence). CDR3 length equals 14 residues. V was shortened by 6 bases and J by 2 bases, with 16 bases between the two germline ends. The CDR3 DNA reads TGCAGTGCCAACCCCGATTTCCCGCAAGAGACCCAGTACTTC. Its translation is CSANPDFPQETQYF.

This clonotype has ten or more counts. V gene TRBV4-3 combines with J gene TRBJ1-1, with D hard to call. Germline V lookup: CDR1 LGHNA, CDR2 YSLEER. The CDR3 extends over 19 amino acids. Deletions cut 1 base from V and 3 bases from J, with 24 bases between. The CDR3 DNA follows: TGCGCCAGCAGCCAAGGGGGTTGGCAGGCTACAATAAAAGACACTGAAGCTTTCTTT. This encodes CASSQGGWQATIKDTEAFF.